This T cell receptor beta chain was sequenced for a study of blood T cell repertoires in COVID-19. This clone was seen once. The CDR3 consists of 14 residues. J gave up 4 bases and V 4 bases, and 6 bases lay outside the gene matches. From germline, CDR1 is SEHNR and CDR2 FQNEAQ (reference sequence). Per the original data handling: Amplification from reference gene primers served as the basis for estimated nucleated cell counts. Data came from immunoSEQ multiplex PCR; TCRdb stores just in-frame clones and leaves some out. Clonal size and the V and J genes are those of that table, whereas D and trimming came from the DNA. The sample holds more than 250,000 clones, roughly 88% seen once.

The source material was peripheral blood. This receptor was taken from a woman younger than 45 with COVID-19, enrolled during active disease. The chain is built from TRBV7-9 and TRBJ1-2; 7 bases are a match to TRBD1. CDR3 loop: CASSSSGTAYGYTF. CDR3 DNA sequence: TGTGCCAGCAGCTCGTCCGGGACAGCCTATGGCTACACCTTC.